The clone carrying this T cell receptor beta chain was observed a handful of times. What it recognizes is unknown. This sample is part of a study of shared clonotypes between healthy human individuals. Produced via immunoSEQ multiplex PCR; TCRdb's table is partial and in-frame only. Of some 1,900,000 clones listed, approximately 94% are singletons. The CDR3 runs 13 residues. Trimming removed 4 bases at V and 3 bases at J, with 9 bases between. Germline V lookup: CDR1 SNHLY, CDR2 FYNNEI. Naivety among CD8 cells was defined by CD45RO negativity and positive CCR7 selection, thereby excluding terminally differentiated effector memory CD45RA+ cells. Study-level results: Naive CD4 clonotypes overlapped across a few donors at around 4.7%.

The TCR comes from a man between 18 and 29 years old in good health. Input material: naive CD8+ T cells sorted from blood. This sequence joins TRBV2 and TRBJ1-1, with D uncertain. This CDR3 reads CASSGTGDTEAFF. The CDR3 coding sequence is TGTGCCAGCAGTGGGACGGGCGACACTGAAGCTTTCTTT.